The 27 T cell receptor beta chains listed next were all sequenced from one sample in a study of T cells in localized non-small cell lung cancer. The table came from immunoSEQ multiplex PCR; TCRdb's copy has only in-frame clones and leaves some out. The top ten hold roughly 19% of the sample, which has about 82,000 clones, around 82% seen once. This specimen was PBMCs, taken before any cancer treatment. The receptors here all came from a man aged 35 to 69 with stage II squamous cell lung carcinoma.

The chain carries TRBV7-8 and TRBJ2-6, with 7 bases matching TRBD1. Germline CDR1 reads SGHVS; CDR2 reads FQNEAQ. The trim removed 2 bases at V and 1 base at J, leaving 11 bases unmatched. The CDR3 is 19 residues long. The CDR3, as DNA: TGTGCCAGCAGCTTACGGAAGGACAGGATACCTTCTGGGGCCAACGTCCTGACTTTC. Protein product: CASSLRKDRIPSGANVLTF. Complete variable domain (other parts from reference TRBV7-8 and TRBJ2-6): GAGVSQSPRYKVAKRGQDVALRCDPISGHVSLFWYQQALGQGPEFLTYFQNEAQLDKSGLPSDRFFAERPEGSVSTLKIQRTQQEDSAVYLCASSLRKDRIPSGANVLTFGAGSRLTVL.

The genes are TRBV29-1 and TRBJ2-5; 12 bases fit TRBD2. CDR3 length: 15 residues. CDR1 SQVTM and CDR2 ANQGSEA come from the germline V gene. J lost 2 bases, V lost 7 bases, and 8 bases had no gene match. CDR3 DNA: TGCAGCGGCTCATCTAGCGGGGGGGGTCAAGAGACCCAGTACTTC. Its protein is CSGSSSGGGQETQYF.

The chain uses TRBV14 and TRBJ2-5; 7 nucleotides agree with TRBD1. This CDR3 comprises 15 residues. CDR1 is SGHDN and CDR2 is FVKESK in the germline V gene. Losses at the gene ends were 4 bases for V and 4 bases for J; bases not matched to a gene: 9. Here the CDR3 reads CASSRPTGVGETQYF. The CDR3 coding sequence is TGTGCCAGCAGCCGCCCAACAGGGGTTGGAGAGACCCAGTACTTC.

This rearrangement joins TRBV4-1 to TRBJ2-1, with D possibly being TRBD1 (6 bases). The CDR3 loop spans 13 amino acids. Germline V lookup: CDR1 MGHRA, CDR2 YSYEKL. Deletions cut 5 bases from V and 5 bases from J, with 10 bases between. CDR3 sequence: CASSNRANNEQFF. The CDR3 DNA reads as TGCGCCAGCAGCAACAGGGCCAACAATGAGCAGTTCTTC.

This clone was seen ten or more times. The chain couples TRBV4-1 to TRBJ1-1; D gene ambiguous. In germline, CDR1 is MGHRA, CDR2 YSYEKL. This CDR3 has 14 residues. Trimming removed 0 bases from V and 10 bases from J, with 15 bases in between. CDR3 residues: CASSQERTALRAFF. The CDR3 DNA reads TGCGCCAGCAGCCAAGAAAGAACAGCCCTTCGAGCTTTCTTT.

V is TRBV5-8 and J is TRBJ2-3; 13 bases fit TRBD2. CDR3 length: 16 residues. Germline CDR1 reads SGHTS; CDR2 reads YDEGEE. The V gene end was trimmed by 5 bases and the J gene end by 2 bases; junction bases not matched to a gene: 5. CDR3 region: CASSYGTSGNTDTQYF. In DNA, the CDR3 is TGTGCCAGCAGTTACGGGACTAGCGGGAACACAGATACGCAGTATTTT.

The sample holds a few counts of this clone. V gene TRBV4-1 combines with J gene TRBJ2-1, with TRBD1 matching over 10 bases. Germline V gene lookup returns CDR1 MGHRA and CDR2 YSYEKL. CDR3 length: 13 residues. J gave up 10 bases and V 7 bases, and 7 bases lay outside the gene matches. CDR3 sequence reads: CASTLPGQGEQFF. CDR3 nucleotides: TGCGCCAGCACCTTGCCGGGACAGGGGGAGCAGTTCTTC.

The chain carries TRBV30 and TRBJ2-1; D gene uncertain. Trimming shortened V by 2 bases and J by 8 bases, and 13 bases separated the two germline ends. CDR1 and CDR2 (germline): GTSNPN, SVGIG (reference sequence). CDR3 length: 13 amino acids. Here the CDR3 reads CAWSSTTLYEQFF. The CDR3 nucleotides are TGTGCCTGGAGTTCTACGACTTTATATGAGCAGTTCTTC.

V gene TRBV4-1 combines with J gene TRBJ2-6; the D call may be TRBD1 or TRBD2 (5 bases each). Trimming stripped 3 bases from V and 0 bases from J, with 12 bases between. The CDR3 has 17 residues. CDR1 and CDR2 (germline): MGHRA, YSYEKL. In DNA form, the CDR3 reads TGCGCCAGCAGCCACCGGGACCCAGGCTCTGGGGCCAACGTCCTGACTTTC. This gives the protein CASSHRDPGSGANVLTF.

The rearrangement uses TRBV5-1 and TRBJ2-2, with D maybe TRBD1 (5 bases). This CDR3 is built from 15 residues. Trimming left V 0 bases short and J 5 bases short, with 11 bases between. Germline CDR1 and CDR2: SGHRS and YFSETQ. The chain's CDR3 is CASSLGQGGTGELFF. CDR3 nucleotides: TGCGCCAGCAGCTTGGGGCAGGGCGGAACCGGGGAGCTGTTTTTT.

This chain links TRBV7-8 with TRBJ2-1, with 9 bases aligning to TRBD2. The CDR3 totals 15 residues. Germline lookup yields CDR1 SGHVS and CDR2 FQNEAQ. Losses at the gene ends were 8 bases for V and 5 bases for J; bases not matched to a gene: 10. The DNA of the CDR3 is TGTGCCAGCTCCCAAGCGGGAGGTTGGGACAATGAGCAGTTCTTC. It specifies CASSQAGGWDNEQFF.

The J gene is TRBJ1-1, the V gene TRBV27; 9 bases agree with TRBD1. Trimming took 4 bases from V and 4 from J; bases not matched to a gene: 4. The CDR3 consists of 14 residues. CDR1 and CDR2 (germline): MNHEY, SMNVEV (reference sequence). The chain's CDR3 is CASSWTGAGTEAFF. DNA for the CDR3: TGTGCCAGCAGTTGGACAGGGGCAGGCACTGAAGCTTTCTTT.

The chain couples TRBV6-6 to TRBJ2-3, with D uncertain. Germline V CDR1 and CDR2: MNHNY, SVGAGI (reference sequence). The CDR3 is 15 amino acids. Trimming cost V 2 bases and J 0 bases, with 9 bases left between them. In DNA form, the CDR3 reads TGTGCCAGCAGTTACCGTGCTAGTAGCACAGATACGCAGTATTTT. This codes for CASSYRASSTDTQYF.

This clone was detected a few times. The chain links TRBV4-2 to TRBJ2-6; 11 nucleotides match TRBD1. Per the germline V gene, CDR1 is LGHNA and CDR2 is YNFKEQ. With 4 bases clipped from V and 1 base from J, the junction kept 6 bases outside the gene matches. The CDR3 is 18 residues long. CDR3 nucleotide sequence: TGTGCCAGCAGCCTCCGGACAGGGGGCAGTTCTGGGGCCAACGTCCTGACTTTC. Its protein product is CASSLRTGGSSGANVLTF.

This chain joins TRBV7-9 and TRBJ1-5; the D gene is possibly TRBD1 (5 bases). This CDR3 spans 12 amino acids. V was trimmed by 8 bases and J by 4 bases, leaving 9 bases between them. CDR1 and CDR2 from the germline V gene are SEHNR and FQNEAQ (reference sequence). Here the CDR3 DNA reads TGTGCCAGCGAAGGGGATAATCAGCCCCAGCATTTT. Translation: CASEGDNQPQHF. The full variable domain, in which reference TRBV7-9 and TRBJ1-5 provide the parts outside the CDR3, is DTGVSQNPRHKITKRGQNVTFRCDPISEHNRLYWYRQTLGQGPEFLTYFQNEAQLEKSRLLSDRFSAERPKGSFSTLEIQRTEQGDSAMYLCASEGDNQPQHFGDGTRLSIL.

CDR3 in amino acids: CASSRSYFGEQYF. In DNA form, the CDR3 reads TGTGCCAGCAGCCGCTCATACTTCGGCGAGCAGTACTTC. V usage is TRBV14 and J usage is TRBJ2-7; D gene uncertain. The CDR3 length is 13 residues. V lost 4 bases and J 6 bases, leaving 13 bases between the germline ends. In germline, CDR1 is SGHDN, CDR2 FVKESK.

This clone is categorized as large. The chain recombines TRBV4-1 with TRBJ1-1; 8 bases are a match to TRBD1. Germline lookup yields CDR1 MGHRA and CDR2 YSYEKL. The CDR3 length is 13 residues. V was pared by 3 bases and J by 5 bases, with 2 bases of the junction left unmatched. CDR3: CASSHDRGTEAFF. CDR3 in DNA: TGCGCCAGCAGCCACGACAGGGGTACTGAAGCTTTCTTT.

The chain joins TRBV6-5 to TRBJ1-5; D gene uncertain. Trimming removed 0 bases from V and 7 bases from J, with 13 bases in between. CDR1 and CDR2 (germline): MNHEY, SVGAGI. CDR3 length: 15 residues. The DNA of the CDR3 is TGTGCCAGCAGTTACTCGGCAGGACGCGACCAGCCCCAGCATTTT. Its protein is CASSYSAGRDQPQHF.

This clone was counted between two and nine times. V gene TRBV11-2 combines with J gene TRBJ2-1; D gene ambiguous. CDR3 length: 16 amino acids. V lost 0 bases and J 6 bases, leaving 15 bases between the germline ends. CDR1 is SGHAT, CDR2 FQNNGV, per germline. The CDR3, as DNA: TGTGCCAGCAGCTTAGAGATTAGTCCCCTCCGCAATGAGCAGTTCTTC. As protein: CASSLEISPLRNEQFF.

In DNA form, the CDR3 reads TGTGCCAGCTCACCAGGGAGCCAGAGCTCCTACGAGCAGTACTTC. Its translation is CASSPGSQSSYEQYF. This sequence joins TRBV18 and TRBJ2-7; TRBD2 is a possible D gene (5 bases). This CDR3 is 15 amino acids long. CDR1 and CDR2 from the germline V gene are KGHSH and LQKENI. V lost 2 bases, J lost 0 bases, and 11 bases lay in between.

This clone was seen just once. The J gene is TRBJ1-5, the V gene TRBV27; D gene unclear. CDR1 is MNHEY and CDR2 is SMNVEV in the germline V gene (reference sequence). The CDR3 spans 15 residues. The germline V and J ends were trimmed by 4 bases and 0 bases, with 10 bases remaining between them. This CDR3 reads CASSSRWSSNQPQHF. The CDR3 DNA reads TGTGCCAGCAGTTCGAGGTGGTCTAGCAATCAGCCCCAGCATTTT.

The J gene is TRBJ1-5, the V gene TRBV6-6; D is perhaps TRBD1 (5 bases). The CDR3 loop spans 14 amino acids. The germline V gene encodes CDR1 MNHNY and CDR2 SVGAGI (reference sequence). V dropped 5 bases and J dropped 2 bases, with 10 bases sitting between them. CDR3 amino acids: CASSTDNGNQPQHF. The CDR3 nucleotides read TGTGCCAGCAGTACGGACAACGGCAATCAGCCCCAGCATTTT.

This chain connects TRBV11-1 to TRBJ2-2; tentative D call: TRBD1 (6 bases). The CDR3 sequence is 15 residues long. The germline gives CDR1 SGHAT, CDR2 FQDESV (reference sequence). Between the trimmed V and J ends, which lost 0 bases and 4 bases, there was a span of 9 bases. Here the CDR3 DNA reads TGTGCCAGCAGCTTAGCAAGACAGGCCACCGGGGAGCTGTTTTTT. As protein: CASSLARQATGELFF.

The V and J genes are TRBV7-2 and TRBJ2-3; tentative D call: TRBD2 (6 bases). The germline V gene encodes CDR1 SGHTA and CDR2 FQGNSA. V lost 0 bases to trimming and J lost 2 bases, with 9 bases between them. The CDR3 covers 15 residues. CDR3: CASSLAGTSTDTQYF. In DNA form, the CDR3 reads TGTGCCAGCAGCTTAGCCGGGACTTCCACAGATACGCAGTATTTT.

A single count supports this clone. The rearrangement uses TRBV18 and TRBJ2-5; 7 positions agree with TRBD1. CDR3 length: 16 amino acids. Per germline, CDR1 KGHSH and CDR2 LQKENI. Germline trimming cut 3 bases from V and 0 bases from J; bases unmatched to any gene: 7. CDR3 sequence: CASSPDDRAYQETQYF. The CDR3 DNA follows: TGTGCCAGCTCACCCGACGACAGGGCGTACCAAGAGACCCAGTACTTC.

The chain is built from TRBV5-1 and TRBJ2-5; 8 bases are a match to TRBD2. The trim removed 3 bases at V and 5 bases at J, leaving 9 bases unmatched. Per germline, CDR1 SGHRS and CDR2 YFSETQ. The CDR3 runs 15 residues. CDR3 nucleotide sequence: TGCGCCAGCAGCTCGTCGAGCGGGGGCTGGGAGACCCAGTACTTC. Its protein product is CASSSSSGGWETQYF.

The chain has TRBV7-9 and TRBJ1-3; D remains ambiguous. Germline CDR1 is SEHNR and CDR2 is FQNEAQ (reference sequence). CDR3 size: 13 residues. V was shortened by 5 bases and J by 0 bases, with 5 bases between the two germline ends. This CDR3 is CASSPSSGNTIYF. CDR3 coding DNA: TGTGCCAGCAGCCCTAGCTCTGGAAACACCATATATTTT.